The sequence of this T cell receptor beta chain was determined in a study of Ad26.COV2.S vaccination and SARS-CoV-2 variants (dated by TCRdb to the early 2020s). General notes on the study: Vaccine-arm donors were drawn from COV1001, a multicentre, randomized, double-blind, placebo-controlled phase I-IIa trial of Ad26.COV2.S in healthy adults. The TCR-sequenced set comprised approximately 30 samples: around 20 Ad26.COV2.S vaccine recipients, 5 placebo recipients and 8 SARS-CoV-2 convalescent individuals. Participants in the trial were split at random into five groups of five each, receiving low-dose or high-dose Ad26.COV2.S once or twice, or else placebo on both occasions. Throughout the experiments and outcome assessment, investigators stayed blinded to trial group allocation. Ad26.COV2.S was given intramuscularly at 5x10^10 or 1x10^11 viral particles, as a single shot or as two shots 56 days apart. TCRbeta repertoire sequencing served as the tool for gauging how specific and how broad the SARS-CoV-2-reactive T cell receptors were following Ad26.COV2.S vaccination.

TCRbeta CDR3 regions were sequenced with the immunoSEQ Assay. After extraction, genomic DNA underwent amplification by bias-controlled multiplex PCR, followed by high-throughput sequencing. On the study's bioinformatics: To quantify the absolute abundance of every unique TCRbeta CDR3 region, sequences were collapsed and filtered. T cell fraction was estimated by normalization of TCRbeta template counts to usable DNA, with usable DNA being measured through amplification of reference genes present in all nucleated cells. Repertoire TCRs were annotated as SARS-CoV-2-specific by exact matching of V gene, CDR3 amino acid sequence and J gene to a known reactive TCR set. MIRA supplied the reference SARS-CoV-2 TCR set, which was filtered for enrichment in COVID-19-positive ImmuneCODE repertoires so that public or cross-reactive TCRs were removed. Drawing on the MIRA antigens, annotated TCRs were analysed further at the level of specific ORF or position within ORF. Breadth was defined as the number of annotated unique rearrangements divided by the total number of unique productive rearrangements, and depth was defined as the summed frequency of the annotated unique rearrangements. Group comparisons of TCR breadth used two-sided Wilcoxon rank-sum tests. TCRdb stores this immuneACCESS table with in-frame sequences only. Part of the clones is absent; in the studies checked, under half of the shortfall reflects unresolved V genes, and no reason is known for the rest. From that table come the V and J calls and clone size; the DNA was used to work out D and trimming. Counted in this sample were 300,000 to 350,000 clones; 85% to 90% of them appeared once. The top ten constitute 5% to 6.5% of the sample.

Including the terminal cysteine and phenylalanine, the CDR3 comprises 15 residues. The sequence is cut down to CDR3 DNA, 45 bases in frame from base 1. Germline trimming: 3 bases from V, 2 bases from J; junction bases outside gene matches: 0. Per the germline V gene, MNHNS is the CDR1 and SASEGT is the CDR2. On the study overall, not on this receptor specifically: After vaccination, spike-specific CD8+ and CD4+ T cell responses were reported to show substantial breadth. Spike-specific TCR breadth was higher in Ad26.COV2.S recipients than in placebo recipients (P = 0.0014). The study was not powered to compare responses between vaccine doses or regimens. Non-spike TCR breadth was comparable between vaccine and placebo recipients, consistent with the vaccine containing only spike. The authors noted that the TCR breadth and depth analyses may have underestimated total T cell responses.

Concerning this clone itself: The target of this receptor is not known. No qualities accompany the bases; no much larger clone lies one base away.

The sample's treatment or condition label, in plain terms: 15 to 20 received Ad26.COV2.S at low or high dose, single or two shots; several received placebo; per-sample allocation not given. Repertoires of vaccine and placebo recipients were sequenced from samples taken on day 63 after the first injection. Cohort 1b enrolled around 24 adults aged 18-55 years at a single site in Boston, USA, between 29 July and 7 August 2020. Ad26.COV2.S was a replication-incompetent adenovirus type 26 vector that expressed a prefusion-stabilized SARS-CoV-2 spike protein derived from the original Wuhan strain. The V gene is TRBV6-1 and the J gene is TRBJ1-4, with 10 bases matching TRBD1. This receptor was taken from a person between 18 and 59 years old who received the Ad26.COV2.S COVID-19 vaccine or a placebo. The source material was peripheral blood, sampled in a trial of Ad26.COV2.S vaccine versus placebo. CDR3 region: CASSEGQGTNEKLFF. Read as DNA, the sequence is TGTGCCAGCAGTGAGGGACAGGGGACTAATGAAAAACTGTTTTTT.